The clone carrying this T cell receptor (beta chain) was picked up many times. What it binds is unknown. This sample stems from a study of T-cell reconstitution after alpha-beta-depleted transplantation in children. TCRbeta library preparation incorporated unique molecular identifiers. TCRdb reprocessed the PCR reads with MiXCR, giving one entry per CDR3 protein. Of 600,000 to 700,000 distinct CDR3 sequences in the sample, around 13% were seen once. Study outcomes and limitations: There were reportedly several hundred expanded graft clones from which alpha-beta T cells came about two months after transplant. Hyperexpanded clones declined; after one year, newly produced T cells mostly supplied diversity.

V shed 4 bases, J shed 8 bases, and the junction held 14 bases outside the gene matches. Germline V gene sequence: CDR1 SGHRS, CDR2 YFSETQ. The CDR3 is 16 residues long. The source was PBMCs, collected before TCRalphabeta/CD19-depleted stem cell transplant. V gene TRBV5-1 combines with J gene TRBJ2-1; 8 nucleotides match TRBD1. The receptor's source is a girl aged 2 to 9 with congenital amegakaryocytic thrombocytopenia, due to receive a stem cell transplant. The CDR3 bases are TGCGCCAGCAGCCCGACAGGGGATAACACATTCGATGAGCAGTTCTTC. Amino acids: CASSPTGDNTFDEQFF.